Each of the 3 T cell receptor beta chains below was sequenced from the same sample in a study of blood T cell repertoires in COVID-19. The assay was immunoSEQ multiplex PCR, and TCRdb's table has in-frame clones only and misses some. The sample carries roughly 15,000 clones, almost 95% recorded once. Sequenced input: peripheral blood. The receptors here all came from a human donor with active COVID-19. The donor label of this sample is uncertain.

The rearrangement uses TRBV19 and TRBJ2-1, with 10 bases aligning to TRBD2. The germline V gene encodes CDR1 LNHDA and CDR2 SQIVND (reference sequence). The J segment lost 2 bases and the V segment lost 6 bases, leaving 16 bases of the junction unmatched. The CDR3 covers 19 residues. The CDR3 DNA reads TGTGCCAGTAGGCTCTTAGGGGTTGGTAGCGGGGGGACCTACAATGAGCAGTTCTTC. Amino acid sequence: CASRLLGVGSGGTYNEQFF.

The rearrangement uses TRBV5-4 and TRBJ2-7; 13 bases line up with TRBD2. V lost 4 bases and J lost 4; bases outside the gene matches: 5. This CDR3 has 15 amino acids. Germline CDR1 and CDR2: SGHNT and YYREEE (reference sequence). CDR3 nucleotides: TGTGCCAGCAGCGGACTAGCGGGAGAATTGTACGAGCAGTACTTC. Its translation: CASSGLAGELYEQYF.

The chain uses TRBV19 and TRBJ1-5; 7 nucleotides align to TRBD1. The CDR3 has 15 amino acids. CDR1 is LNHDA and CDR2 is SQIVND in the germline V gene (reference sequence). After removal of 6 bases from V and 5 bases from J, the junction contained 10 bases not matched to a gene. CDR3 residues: CASSQAGGDHQPQHF. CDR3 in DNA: TGTGCCAGTAGCCAAGCAGGGGGAGACCATCAGCCCCAGCATTTT.